One TCR beta chain is described in this entry. Its antigen remains unidentified. The table came from immunoSEQ multiplex PCR; TCRdb's copy has only in-frame clones and leaves some out. The table has over a thousand clones, 15% to 20% seen once. The record originates from a study of CD4 T cell repertoires in COVID-19. Study-wide results and caveats: Several top expanded SARS-CoV-2-reactive clonotypes were shared by two or three memory subsets. SARS-CoV and/or HKU1 spike cultures shared between roughly 6.5 and 28% of SARS-CoV-2 clonotypes.

Antigen-reactive proliferating T cell lines came from CFSE-labeled cells given autologous monocytes and SARS-CoV-2 spike or nucleoprotein. Mild-to-severe COVID-19 survivors were the donors. The receptor's source is a human donor who had COVID-19. The sequencing here drew on central memory CD4+ T cells, cultured in vitro, taken after recovery from COVID-19.

CDR3: CASRIKRRSYNEQFF. Written as DNA, the CDR3 is TGTGCCAGCAGGATTAAACGGCGCTCCTACAATGAGCAGTTCTTC. This sequence joins TRBV6-5 and TRBJ2-1; D is undetermined. V was clipped by 6 bases and J by 0 bases, with 12 bases between them. Germline V gives CDR1 MNHEY, CDR2 SVGAGI. The CDR3 contains 15 residues.